The 25 T cell receptor beta chains presented below share a single source sample, sequenced in a study of T cells expressing NK-cell markers. Reprocessing the 5' RACE reads, TCRdb reports a single entry for every CDR3 protein and omits DNA. The listing contains under 500,000 distinct CDR3 sequences. Sample: blood T cells: a sorted CD56 or NKG2C T cell subset, CD4+ or CD8+ T cells, or bulk PBMC T cells (not recorded which). These receptors came from a woman between 18 and 69 years old in good health.

The rearrangement joins TRBV28 to TRBJ2-7; the TRBD1 assignment by TCRdb is unverifiable without DNA. This CDR3 comprises 14 residues. CDR1 is MDHEN and CDR2 is SYDVKM in the germline V gene. CDR3 protein: CASSSDSGLDEQYF.

The gene calls are TRBV11-2 and TRBJ2-1; TCRdb proposes TRBD1, but this gene call is untestable without DNA. The CDR3 sequence is 19 residues long. Per the germline V gene, CDR1 is SGHAT and CDR2 is FQNNGV. The CDR3 region is CASSLVGVRRDRAHNEQFF. The whole variable domain, filled in from reference TRBV11-2 and TRBJ2-1, reads EAGVAQSPRYKIIEKRQSVAFWCNPISGHATLYWYQQILGQGPKLLIQFQNNGVVDDSQLPKDRFSAERLKGVDSTLKIQPAKLEDSAVYLCASSLVGVRRDRAHNEQFFGPGTRLTVL.

The J gene is TRBJ2-3, the V gene TRBV9. The germline CDR1 and CDR2 sequences are SGDLS and YYNGEE. This CDR3 contains 12 residues. The CDR3 sequence is CASSAFYHTQYF.

The rearrangement joins TRBV6-2 or TRBV6-3 to TRBJ1-2; TCRdb's D call of TRBD1 is untestable without DNA. Germline V lookup: CDR1 MNHEY, CDR2 SVGEGT. This CDR3 spans 15 amino acids. The CDR3 sequence: CASYQGALPNYGYTF.

This chain connects TRBV4-3 to TRBJ1-5. Per the germline V gene, CDR1 is LGHNA and CDR2 is YSLEER. This CDR3 contains 16 residues. The CDR3 sequence: CASSQDLGRGNQPQHF.

The V gene is TRBV12-3 or TRBV12-4, the J gene TRBJ2-7; checking the TCRdb D call of TRBD1 is not possible without DNA. This CDR3 spans 13 amino acids. CDR3 sequence reads: CASSFGGNGEQYF.

The chain employs TRBV7-2 and TRBJ2-3; TCRdb gives TRBD1 as the D gene, but with no DNA this cannot be confirmed. Per germline, CDR1 SGHTA and CDR2 FQGNSA. This CDR3 comprises 14 residues. This CDR3 reads CASSRGASPDTQYF.

V gene TRBV18 combines with J gene TRBJ2-1; TCRdb reports TRBD1, a call that lacks DNA to check it against. CDR3 size: 15 residues. Per germline, CDR1 KGHSH and CDR2 LQKENI. This CDR3 reads CASSPHSGLDNEQFF.

This chain joins TRBV20-1 and TRBJ1-6; the TCRdb D gene call, TRBD1, has no DNA to confirm it. Germline CDR1 DFQATT, CDR2 SNEGSKA (reference sequence). This CDR3 is built from 16 residues. CDR3 protein: CSARSPGPGWNSPLHF.

The J gene is TRBJ2-2, the V gene TRBV7-9; TCRdb indicates TRBD2, and absent DNA this call remains unverified. In germline, CDR1 is SEHNR, CDR2 FQNEAQ (reference sequence). The CDR3 has 17 residues. This chain's CDR3 is CASSLGPAGVNTGELFF.

The CDR3 sequence is CASSPLGTEAYGYTF. The chain joins TRBV18 to TRBJ1-2; TCRdb's assignment of TRBD1 cannot be checked, as there is no DNA. Looked up from germline, CDR1 is KGHSH and CDR2 is LQKENI. This CDR3 has 15 residues.

This sequence joins TRBV20-1 and TRBJ2-1; TCRdb's assignment of TRBD1 cannot be checked, as there is no DNA. From germline, CDR1 is DFQATT and CDR2 SNEGSKA (reference sequence). The CDR3 is 11 amino acids. CDR3: CSATPANEQFF.

This rearrangement joins TRBV5-1 to TRBJ1-2; TCRdb's D call of TRBD1 is untestable without DNA. CDR3 length: 14 residues. From germline, CDR1 is SGHRS and CDR2 YFSETQ. The CDR3 is CASSLIRESYGYTF.

V and J are TRBV20-1 and TRBJ2-1; no DNA is available, so the TRBD2 call from TCRdb remains unchecked. This CDR3 comprises 13 residues. Germline loops: CDR1 DFQATT, CDR2 SNEGSKA (reference sequence). The CDR3: CSASGGTYNEQFF.

V gene TRBV7-3 combines with J gene TRBJ2-1. Germline V gene sequence: CDR1 SGHTA, CDR2 FQGTGA. The CDR3 has 13 residues. CDR3 in amino acids: CASSLILYNEQFF.

The rearrangement links TRBV5-6 to TRBJ2-1; TCRdb names TRBD2, which stays unverified in the absence of DNA. Germline V lookup: CDR1 SGHDT, CDR2 YYEEEE. The CDR3 has 13 residues. CDR3 sequence reads: CASSLVAADEQFF.

This rearrangement joins TRBV11-2 to TRBJ2-1. CDR1 and CDR2 from the germline V gene are SGHAT and FQNNGV. The CDR3 loop spans 16 amino acids. CDR3 residues: CASSPSLTFSYNEQFF. The full variable domain, completed using reference TRBV11-2 and TRBJ2-1, is EAGVAQSPRYKIIEKRQSVAFWCNPISGHATLYWYQQILGQGPKLLIQFQNNGVVDDSQLPKDRFSAERLKGVDSTLKIQPAKLEDSAVYLCASSPSLTFSYNEQFFGPGTRLTVL.

The CDR3 protein is CASSLLGALTQYF. The chain couples TRBV5-1 to TRBJ2-5; the D call from TCRdb, TRBD1, cannot be confirmed without DNA. Germline V gene lookup returns CDR1 SGHRS and CDR2 YFSETQ. The CDR3 extends over 13 amino acids.

The J gene is TRBJ1-3, the V gene TRBV6-1; the TCRdb D gene call, TRBD1, has no DNA to confirm it. The CDR3 is 14 residues long. In germline, CDR1 is MNHNS, CDR2 SASEGT. The CDR3 protein is CASTPGGSGNTIYF.

V is TRBV20-1 and J is TRBJ1-1. The CDR3 totals 13 residues. Germline V lookup: CDR1 DFQATT, CDR2 SNEGSKA (reference sequence). CDR3 sequence reads: CRAGVREDTEAFF.

The chain links TRBV27 to TRBJ2-1; TCRdb outputs TRBD1, but without DNA this stays unchecked. Germline V gene sequence: CDR1 MNHEY, CDR2 SMNVEV (reference sequence). The CDR3 contains 14 residues. CDR3 sequence reads: CASRTNTGGNEQFF.

J is TRBJ1-1 and V is TRBV9; TCRdb's D call of TRBD1 is untestable without DNA. This CDR3 has 13 amino acids. Per germline, CDR1 SGDLS and CDR2 YYNGEE. The CDR3 loop is CASSVQGDTEAFF.

This chain uses TRBV20-1 with TRBJ2-3; TCRdb's D call, TRBD2, is unchecked because there is no DNA. This CDR3 contains 12 residues. Germline V gene sequence: CDR1 DFQATT, CDR2 SNEGSKA (reference sequence). CDR3 amino acids: CSAQRDPDTQYF.

V is TRBV20-1 and J is TRBJ1-6. CDR3 size: 16 residues. Germline CDR1 is DFQATT and CDR2 is SNEGSKA (reference sequence). CDR3 region: CSASSGGGSYNSPLHF.

The CDR3: CASSLGPPGQGGEQYF. This sequence joins TRBV7-8 and TRBJ2-7; TCRdb proposes TRBD1, but this gene call is untestable without DNA. Germline CDR1 reads SGHVS; CDR2 reads FQNEAQ. This CDR3 contains 16 residues.